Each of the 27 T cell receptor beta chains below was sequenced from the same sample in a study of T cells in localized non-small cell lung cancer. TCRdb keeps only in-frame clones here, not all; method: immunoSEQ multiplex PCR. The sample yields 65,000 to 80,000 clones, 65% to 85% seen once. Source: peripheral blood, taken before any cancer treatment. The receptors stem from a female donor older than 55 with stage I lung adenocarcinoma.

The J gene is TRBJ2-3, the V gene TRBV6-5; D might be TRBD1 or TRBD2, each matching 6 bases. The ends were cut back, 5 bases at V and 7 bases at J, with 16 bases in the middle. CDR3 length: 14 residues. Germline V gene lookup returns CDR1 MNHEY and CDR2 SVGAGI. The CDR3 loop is CASSDWGAPNTQYF. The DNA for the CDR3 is TGTGCCAGCAGTGACTGGGGGGCGCCGAATACGCAGTATTTT.

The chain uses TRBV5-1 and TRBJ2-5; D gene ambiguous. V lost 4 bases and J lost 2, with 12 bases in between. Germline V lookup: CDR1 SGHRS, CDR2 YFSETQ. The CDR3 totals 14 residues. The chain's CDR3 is CASSIAREQETQYF. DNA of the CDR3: TGCGCCAGCAGCATTGCAAGGGAACAAGAGACCCAGTACTTC.

This CDR3 is CSVAPGDSNQPQHF. For the CDR3, the DNA is TGCAGCGTTGCTCCTGGGGATAGCAATCAGCCCCAGCATTTT. The chain uses TRBV29-1 and TRBJ1-5, with D unresolved. The CDR3 spans 14 residues. V lost 4 bases to trimming and J lost 0 bases, with 10 bases between them. Per germline, CDR1 SQVTM and CDR2 ANQGSEA.

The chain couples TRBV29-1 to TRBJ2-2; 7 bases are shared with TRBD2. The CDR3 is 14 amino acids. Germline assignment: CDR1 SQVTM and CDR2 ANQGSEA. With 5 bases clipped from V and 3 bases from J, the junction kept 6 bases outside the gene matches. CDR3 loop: CSVSRAGYTGELFF. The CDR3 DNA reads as TGCAGCGTTTCACGAGCGGGATACACCGGGGAGCTGTTTTTT.

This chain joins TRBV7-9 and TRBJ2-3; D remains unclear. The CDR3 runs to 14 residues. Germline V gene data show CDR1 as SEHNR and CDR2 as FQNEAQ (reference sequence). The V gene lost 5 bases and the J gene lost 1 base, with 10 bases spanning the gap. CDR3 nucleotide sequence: TGTGCCAGCAGCCCTCCGTCCCGCACAGATACGCAGTATTTT. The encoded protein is CASSPPSRTDTQYF.

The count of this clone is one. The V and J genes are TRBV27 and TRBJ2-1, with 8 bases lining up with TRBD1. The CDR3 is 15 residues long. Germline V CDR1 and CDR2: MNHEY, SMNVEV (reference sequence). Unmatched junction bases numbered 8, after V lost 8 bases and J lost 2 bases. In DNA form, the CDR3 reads TGTGCCAGCGTGCGAGGACAGGGACCCTACAATGAGCAGTTCTTC. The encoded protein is CASVRGQGPYNEQFF.

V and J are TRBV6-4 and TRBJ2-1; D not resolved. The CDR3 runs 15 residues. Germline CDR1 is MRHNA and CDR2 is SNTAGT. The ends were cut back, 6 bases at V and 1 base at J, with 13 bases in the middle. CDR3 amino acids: CASSLIHGSYNEQFF. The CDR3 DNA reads TGTGCCAGCAGCCTCATACACGGGTCCTACAATGAGCAGTTCTTC.

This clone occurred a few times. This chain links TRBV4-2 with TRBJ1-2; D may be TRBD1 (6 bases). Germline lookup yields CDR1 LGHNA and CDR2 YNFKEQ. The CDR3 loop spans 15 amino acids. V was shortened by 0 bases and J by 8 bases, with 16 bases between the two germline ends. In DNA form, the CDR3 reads TGTGCCAGCAGCCAAGATTTTTTCAGGGGATACGGCTACACCTTC. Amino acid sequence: CASSQDFFRGYGYTF.

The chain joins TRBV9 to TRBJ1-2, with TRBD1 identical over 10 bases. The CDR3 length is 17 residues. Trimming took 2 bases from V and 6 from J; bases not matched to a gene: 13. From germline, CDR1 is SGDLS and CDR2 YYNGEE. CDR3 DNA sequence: TGTGCCAGCAGCGTGCGGGACAGGGGCCGAGAGGTCAATGGCTACACCTTC. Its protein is CASSVRDRGREVNGYTF.

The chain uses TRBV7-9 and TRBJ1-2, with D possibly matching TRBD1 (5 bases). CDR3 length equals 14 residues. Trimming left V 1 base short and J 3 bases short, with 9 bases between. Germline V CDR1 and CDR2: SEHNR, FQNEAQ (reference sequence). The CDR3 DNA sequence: TGTGCCAGCAGCTTAGGAGCGGGGGACTATGGCTACACCTTC. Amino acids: CASSLGAGDYGYTF.

This CDR3 is CASSLSGSYEQYF. The CDR3 DNA follows: TGTGCCAGCAGCTTGAGTGGGTCCTACGAGCAGTACTTC. The rearrangement uses TRBV7-9 and TRBJ2-7; no reliable D call. The V end lost 3 bases, the J end lost 1 base, and 7 bases lay between the germline ends. Germline CDR1 and CDR2: SEHNR and FQNEAQ (reference sequence). The CDR3 covers 13 residues. Supplemented by reference TRBV7-9 and TRBJ2-7, the full variable domain reads DTGVSQNPRHKITKRGQNVTFRCDPISEHNRLYWYRQTLGQGPEFLTYFQNEAQLEKSRLLSDRFSAERPKGSFSTLEIQRTEQGDSAMYLCASSLSGSYEQYFGPGTRLTVT.

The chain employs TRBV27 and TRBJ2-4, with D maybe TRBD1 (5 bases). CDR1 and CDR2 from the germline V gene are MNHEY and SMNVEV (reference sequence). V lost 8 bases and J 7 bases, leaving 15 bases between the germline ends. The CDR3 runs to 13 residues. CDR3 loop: CASSTGLGNIQYF. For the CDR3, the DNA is TGTGCCAGCTCTACAGGCTTAGGGAACATTCAGTACTTC.

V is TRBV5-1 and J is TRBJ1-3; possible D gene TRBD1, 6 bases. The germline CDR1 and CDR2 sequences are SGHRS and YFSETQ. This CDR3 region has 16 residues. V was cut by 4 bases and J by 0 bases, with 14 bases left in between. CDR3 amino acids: CASSPTGLSSGNTIYF. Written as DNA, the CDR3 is TGCGCCAGCAGCCCGACAGGTCTAAGCTCTGGAAACACCATATATTTT.

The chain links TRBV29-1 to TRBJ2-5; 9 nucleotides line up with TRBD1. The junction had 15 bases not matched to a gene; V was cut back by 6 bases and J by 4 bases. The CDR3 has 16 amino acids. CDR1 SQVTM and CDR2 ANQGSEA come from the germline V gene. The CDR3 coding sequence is TGCAGCGTCCTGGGGACAGGGAATCAACAGGTAGAGACCCAGTACTTC. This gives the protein CSVLGTGNQQVETQYF.

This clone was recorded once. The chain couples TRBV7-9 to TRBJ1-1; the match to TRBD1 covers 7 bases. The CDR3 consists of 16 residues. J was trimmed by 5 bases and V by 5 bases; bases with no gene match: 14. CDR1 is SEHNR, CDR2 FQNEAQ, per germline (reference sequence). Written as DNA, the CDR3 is TGTGCCAGCAGCACGGTCGGGACAGCTCTCGGGACTGAAGCTTTCTTT. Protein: CASSTVGTALGTEAFF. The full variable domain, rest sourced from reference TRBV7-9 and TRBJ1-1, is DTGVSQNPRHKITKRGQNVTFRCDPISEHNRLYWYRQTLGQGPEFLTYFQNEAQLEKSRLLSDRFSAERPKGSFSTLEIQRTEQGDSAMYLCASSTVGTALGTEAFFGQGTRLTVV.

The CDR3 sequence: CASSPRTSNNEQFF. CDR3 bases: TGTGCCAGCAGTCCCCGGACGTCGAACAATGAGCAGTTCTTC. This chain links TRBV11-1 with TRBJ2-1; D is uncertain. The ends were cut back, 6 bases at V and 5 bases at J, with 14 bases in the middle. The CDR3 spans 14 residues. Germline V gene data show CDR1 as SGHAT and CDR2 as FQDESV (reference sequence).

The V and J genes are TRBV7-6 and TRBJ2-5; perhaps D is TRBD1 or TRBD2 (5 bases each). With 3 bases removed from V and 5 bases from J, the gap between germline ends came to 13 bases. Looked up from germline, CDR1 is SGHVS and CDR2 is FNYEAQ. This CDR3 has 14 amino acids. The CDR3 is CASSFVGEGETQYF. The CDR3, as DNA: TGTGCCAGCAGCTTTGTGGGAGAGGGGGAGACCCAGTACTTC.

The chain's CDR3 is CASSSASNSPLHF. CDR3 nucleotides: TGTGCCAGCAGCTCTGCCTCCAATTCACCCCTCCACTTT. The chain joins TRBV7-3 to TRBJ1-6; D call uncertain. Trimming removed 4 bases at V and 7 bases at J, with 8 bases between. Germline CDR1 is SGHTA and CDR2 is FQGTGA. The CDR3 loop spans 13 amino acids.

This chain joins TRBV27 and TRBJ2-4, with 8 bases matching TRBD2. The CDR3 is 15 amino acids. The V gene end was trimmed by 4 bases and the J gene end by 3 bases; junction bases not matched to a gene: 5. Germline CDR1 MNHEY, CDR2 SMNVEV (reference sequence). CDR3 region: CASSSHTSGKNIQYF. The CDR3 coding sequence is TGTGCCAGCAGTTCCCACACTAGCGGCAAAAACATTCAGTACTTC.

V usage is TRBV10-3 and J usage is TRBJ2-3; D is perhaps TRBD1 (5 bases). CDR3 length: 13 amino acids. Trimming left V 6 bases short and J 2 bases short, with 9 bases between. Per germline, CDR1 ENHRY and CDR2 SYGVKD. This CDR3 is CAIRGQTTDTQYF. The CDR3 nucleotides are TGTGCCATCAGGGGGCAGACCACAGATACGCAGTATTTT.

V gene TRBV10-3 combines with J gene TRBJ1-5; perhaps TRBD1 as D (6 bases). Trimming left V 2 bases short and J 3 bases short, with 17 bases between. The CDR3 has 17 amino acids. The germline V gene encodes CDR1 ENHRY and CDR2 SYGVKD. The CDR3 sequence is CAISEARGLGFNQPQHF. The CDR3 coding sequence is TGTGCCATCAGTGAGGCCAGGGGACTTGGATTCAATCAGCCCCAGCATTTT.

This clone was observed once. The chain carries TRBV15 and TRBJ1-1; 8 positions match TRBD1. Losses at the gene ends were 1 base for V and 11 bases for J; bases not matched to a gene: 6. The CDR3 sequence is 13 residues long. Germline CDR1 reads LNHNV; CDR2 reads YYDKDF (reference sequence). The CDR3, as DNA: TGTGCCACCAGCAGAGGTGGACAGGGAGAGGCTTTCTTT. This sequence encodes CATSRGGQGEAFF. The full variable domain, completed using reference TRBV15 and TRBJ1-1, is DAMVIQNPRYQVTQFGKPVTLSCSQTLNHNVMYWYQQKSSQAPKLLFHYYDKDFNNEADTPDNFQSRRPNTSFCFLDIRSPGLGDTAMYLCATSRGGQGEAFFGQGTRLTVV.

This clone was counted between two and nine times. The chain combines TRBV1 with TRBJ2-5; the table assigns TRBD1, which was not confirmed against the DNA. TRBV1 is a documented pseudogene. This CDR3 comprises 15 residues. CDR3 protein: CTSSQEGPSRETQYF. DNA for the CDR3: TGCACCAGCAGCCAAGAGGGCCCCTCTCGGGAGACCCAGTACTTC.

The CDR3 DNA follows: TGTGCCAGCAGCTTAGTGGCTAGCGGGAGGTTGGGCGGTGAGCAGTTCTTC. The encoded protein is CASSLVASGRLGGEQFF. The rearrangement uses TRBV7-2 and TRBJ2-1; the match to TRBD2 covers 11 bases. V dropped 1 base and J dropped 9; count of bases not matched to a gene: 11. Looked up from germline, CDR1 is SGHTA and CDR2 is FQGNSA. The CDR3 is 17 residues long.

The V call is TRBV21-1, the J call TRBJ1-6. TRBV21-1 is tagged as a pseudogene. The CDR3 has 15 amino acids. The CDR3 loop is CASSAAPGFGSPLHF. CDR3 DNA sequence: TGTGCCAGCAGCGCGGCACCTGGTTTTGGTTCACCCCTCCACTTT.

The CDR3 here is CASVQTRNTIYF. The CDR3 DNA is TGTGCTAGTGTCCAAACTCGAAACACCATATATTTT. The gene calls are TRBV12-5 and TRBJ1-3; D is undetermined. CDR1 is LGHNT and CDR2 is FRNRAP in the germline V gene. V was clipped by 7 bases and J by 5 bases, with 9 bases between them. There are 12 residues in the CDR3.

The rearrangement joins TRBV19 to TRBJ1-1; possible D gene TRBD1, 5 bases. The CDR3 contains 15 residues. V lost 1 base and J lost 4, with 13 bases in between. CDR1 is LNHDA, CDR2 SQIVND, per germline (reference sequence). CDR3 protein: CASSIGSTDPTEAFF. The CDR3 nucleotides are TGTGCCAGTAGTATAGGTTCGACAGACCCCACTGAAGCTTTCTTT.